Following are 8 T cell receptor beta chains from one sample sequenced in a study of blood T cell repertoires in COVID-19. Assay: immunoSEQ multiplex PCR; the TCRdb copy retains only in-frame clones and omits some. The table records approximately 88,000 clones, 90% to 95% of them present only once. The specimen sequenced was peripheral blood. Receptor source: a woman aged 50 to 65 in a cohort sampled during active COVID-19.

V gene TRBV28 combines with J gene TRBJ2-7; D not resolved. V lost 8 bases and J lost 7, with 15 bases in between. Germline assignment: CDR1 MDHEN and CDR2 SYDVKM. The CDR3 loop spans 12 amino acids. CDR3 loop: CASVPLRREQYF. The CDR3, as DNA: TGTGCCAGCGTTCCTTTAAGGCGGGAGCAGTACTTC. Full variable domain (remainder filled in from reference TRBV28 and TRBJ2-7): DVKVTQSSRYLVKRTGEKVFLECVQDMDHENMFWYRQDPGLGLRLIYFSYDVKMKEKGDIPEGYSVSREKKERFSLILESASTNQTSMYLCASVPLRREQYFGPGTRLTVT.

J is TRBJ2-1 and V is TRBV5-1; 7 nucleotides agree with TRBD1. The CDR3 is made up of 14 amino acids. Germline lookup yields CDR1 SGHRS and CDR2 YFSETQ. Trimming at V came to 0 bases and at J to 9 bases, leaving 6 bases not matched to a gene. The CDR3 reads CASSLGQGGGEQFF. In DNA form, the CDR3 reads TGCGCCAGCAGCTTGGGACAGGGTGGTGGTGAGCAGTTCTTC. The full variable domain, with the rest looked up from reference TRBV5-1 and TRBJ2-1, is KAGVTQTPRYLIKTRGQQVTLSCSPISGHRSVSWYQQTPGQGLQFLFEYFSETQRNKGNFPGRFSGRQFSNSRSEMNVSTLELGDSALYLCASSLGQGGGEQFFGPGTRLTVL.

V is TRBV3-1 (or the pseudogene TRBV3-2) and J is TRBJ2-7; D is undetermined. In germline, CDR1 is LGHDT, CDR2 YNNKEL (reference sequence). Trimming removed 1 base at V and 0 bases at J, with 10 bases between. The CDR3 runs to 15 residues. The CDR3 spells CASSQGGRSSYEQYF. The CDR3 DNA reads as TGTGCCAGCAGCCAAGGCGGAAGGAGCTCCTACGAGCAGTACTTC.

V and J are TRBV5-1 and TRBJ2-2, with D possibly being TRBD2 (6 bases). V was clipped by 4 bases and J by 0 bases, with 7 bases between them. Germline CDR1 is SGHRS and CDR2 is YFSETQ. The CDR3 spans 14 residues. The CDR3 DNA sequence: TGCGCCAGCAGCCCGGGGGCGAACACCGGGGAGCTGTTTTTT. Translating it yields CASSPGANTGELFF.

The chain is built from TRBV24-1 and TRBJ2-1, with D tentatively TRBD1 (8 bases). Germline assignment: CDR1 KGHDR and CDR2 SFDVKD. The ends were cut back, 4 bases at V and 9 bases at J, with 12 bases in the middle. The CDR3 contains 13 residues. Here the CDR3 reads CATSDYRGGEQFF. Written as DNA, the CDR3 is TGTGCCACCAGTGACTACAGGGGGGGTGAGCAGTTCTTC.

This chain joins TRBV7-9 and TRBJ1-6; 10 bases match TRBD1. Trimming removed 6 bases from V and 10 bases from J; junction bases left unmatched: 6. The CDR3 spans 14 residues. Germline CDR1 SEHNR, CDR2 FQNEAQ (reference sequence). CDR3 sequence reads: CASSMGQGSSPLHF. CDR3 nucleotides: TGTGCCAGCAGTATGGGACAGGGGAGCTCACCCCTCCACTTT.

The rearrangement uses TRBV3-1 (or the pseudogene TRBV3-2) and TRBJ2-5, with a weak D call TRBD2 (6 bases). Germline CDR1 reads LGHDT; CDR2 reads YNNKEL (reference sequence). This CDR3 has 14 residues. The V end lost 0 bases, the J end lost 11 bases, and 16 bases lay between the germline ends. CDR3 sequence (DNA): TGTGCCAGCAGCCAAGATCTGGCGGGAAAGGGACAGTACTTC. This encodes CASSQDLAGKGQYF.

The rearrangement joins TRBV2 to TRBJ2-7, with a weak D call TRBD1 (5 bases). The CDR3 contains 14 residues. Per germline, CDR1 SNHLY and CDR2 FYNNEI. The V end lost 6 bases, the J end lost 6 bases, and 18 bases lay between the germline ends. The CDR3 DNA sequence: TGTGCCAGCAGCCAAGGGGCCGAGAGTAGCGAGCAGTACTTC. It specifies CASSQGAESSEQYF.